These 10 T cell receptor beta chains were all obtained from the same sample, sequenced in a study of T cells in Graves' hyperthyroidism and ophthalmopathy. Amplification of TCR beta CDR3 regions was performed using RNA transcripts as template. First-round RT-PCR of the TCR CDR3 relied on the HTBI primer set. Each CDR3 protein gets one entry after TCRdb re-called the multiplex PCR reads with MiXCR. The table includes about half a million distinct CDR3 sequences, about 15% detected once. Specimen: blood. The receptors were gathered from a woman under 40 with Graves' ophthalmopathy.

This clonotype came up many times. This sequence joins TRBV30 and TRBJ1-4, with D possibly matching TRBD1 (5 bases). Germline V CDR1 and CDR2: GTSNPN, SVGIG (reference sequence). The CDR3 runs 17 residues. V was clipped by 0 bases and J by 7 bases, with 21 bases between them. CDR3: CAWSVLPEEGRGEKLFF. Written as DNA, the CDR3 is TGTGCCTGGAGTGTACTTCCCGAGGAGGGGAGAGGTGAAAAACTGTTTTTT.

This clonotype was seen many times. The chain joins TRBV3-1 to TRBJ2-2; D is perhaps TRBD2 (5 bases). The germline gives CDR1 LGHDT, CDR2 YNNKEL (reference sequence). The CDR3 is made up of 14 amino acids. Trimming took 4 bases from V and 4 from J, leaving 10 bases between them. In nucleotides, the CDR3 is TGTGCCAGCAGCCTCGGACTGAGCACCGGGGAGCTGTTTTTT. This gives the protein CASSLGLSTGELFF.

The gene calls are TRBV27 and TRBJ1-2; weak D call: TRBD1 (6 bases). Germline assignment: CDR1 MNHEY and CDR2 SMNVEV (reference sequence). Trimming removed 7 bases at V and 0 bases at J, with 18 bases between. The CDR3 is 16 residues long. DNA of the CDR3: TGTGCCAGCACCCCCTTAGGGGGGCAAGCTAACTATGGCTACACCTTC. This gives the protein CASTPLGGQANYGYTF.

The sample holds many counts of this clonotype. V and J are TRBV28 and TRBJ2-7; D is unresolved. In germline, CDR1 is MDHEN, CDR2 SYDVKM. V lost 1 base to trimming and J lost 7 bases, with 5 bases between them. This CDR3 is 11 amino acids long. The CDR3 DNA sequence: TGTGCCAGCAGTTTATCCTGGGAGCAGTACTTC. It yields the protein CASSLSWEQYF.

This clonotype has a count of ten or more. The CDR3 loop is CASSWVSGLNTEAFF. The CDR3 DNA reads TGTGCCAGCAGCTGGGTGTCAGGGCTGAACACTGAAGCTTTCTTT. V gene TRBV6-1 combines with J gene TRBJ1-1; D may be TRBD1 (5 bases). The CDR3 runs 15 residues. CDR1 and CDR2 (germline): MNHNS, SASEGT. V lost 6 bases and J 0 bases, leaving 14 bases between the germline ends.

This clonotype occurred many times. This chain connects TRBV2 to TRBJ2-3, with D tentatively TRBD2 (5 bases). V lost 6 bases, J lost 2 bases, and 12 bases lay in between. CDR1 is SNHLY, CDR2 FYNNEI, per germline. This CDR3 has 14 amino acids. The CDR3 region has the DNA TGTGCCAGCAGAGACCGGGAAATCACAGATACGCAGTATTTT. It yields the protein CASRDREITDTQYF.

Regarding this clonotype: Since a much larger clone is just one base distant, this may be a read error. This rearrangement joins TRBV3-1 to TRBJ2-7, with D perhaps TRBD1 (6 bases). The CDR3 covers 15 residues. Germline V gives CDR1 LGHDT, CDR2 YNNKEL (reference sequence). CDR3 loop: CACSQRGQSSYEQYF. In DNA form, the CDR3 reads TGTGCCTGCAGCCAACGAGGACAGAGCTCCTACGAGCAGTACTTC.

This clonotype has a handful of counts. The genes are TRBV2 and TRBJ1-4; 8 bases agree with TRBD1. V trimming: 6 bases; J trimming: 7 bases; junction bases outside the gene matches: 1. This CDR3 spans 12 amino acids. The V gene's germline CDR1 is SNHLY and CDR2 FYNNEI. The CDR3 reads CASRDRVEKLFF. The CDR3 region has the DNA TGTGCCAGCAGGGACAGGGTTGAAAAACTGTTTTTT.

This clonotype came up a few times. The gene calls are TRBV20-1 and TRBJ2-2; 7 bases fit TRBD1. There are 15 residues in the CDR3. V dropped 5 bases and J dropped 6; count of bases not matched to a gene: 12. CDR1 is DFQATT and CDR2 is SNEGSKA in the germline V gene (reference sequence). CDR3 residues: CSAPGDSLRPGELFF. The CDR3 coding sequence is TGCAGTGCTCCCGGGGACAGCCTAAGACCCGGGGAGCTGTTTTTT.

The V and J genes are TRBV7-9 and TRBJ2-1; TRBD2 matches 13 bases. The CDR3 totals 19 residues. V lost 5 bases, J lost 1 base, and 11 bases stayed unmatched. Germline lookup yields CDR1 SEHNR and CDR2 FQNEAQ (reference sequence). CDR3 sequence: CASSPPPGTSGTSYNEQFF. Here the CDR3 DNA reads TGTGCCAGCAGCCCCCCCCCTGGGACTAGCGGGACATCCTACAATGAGCAGTTCTTC.